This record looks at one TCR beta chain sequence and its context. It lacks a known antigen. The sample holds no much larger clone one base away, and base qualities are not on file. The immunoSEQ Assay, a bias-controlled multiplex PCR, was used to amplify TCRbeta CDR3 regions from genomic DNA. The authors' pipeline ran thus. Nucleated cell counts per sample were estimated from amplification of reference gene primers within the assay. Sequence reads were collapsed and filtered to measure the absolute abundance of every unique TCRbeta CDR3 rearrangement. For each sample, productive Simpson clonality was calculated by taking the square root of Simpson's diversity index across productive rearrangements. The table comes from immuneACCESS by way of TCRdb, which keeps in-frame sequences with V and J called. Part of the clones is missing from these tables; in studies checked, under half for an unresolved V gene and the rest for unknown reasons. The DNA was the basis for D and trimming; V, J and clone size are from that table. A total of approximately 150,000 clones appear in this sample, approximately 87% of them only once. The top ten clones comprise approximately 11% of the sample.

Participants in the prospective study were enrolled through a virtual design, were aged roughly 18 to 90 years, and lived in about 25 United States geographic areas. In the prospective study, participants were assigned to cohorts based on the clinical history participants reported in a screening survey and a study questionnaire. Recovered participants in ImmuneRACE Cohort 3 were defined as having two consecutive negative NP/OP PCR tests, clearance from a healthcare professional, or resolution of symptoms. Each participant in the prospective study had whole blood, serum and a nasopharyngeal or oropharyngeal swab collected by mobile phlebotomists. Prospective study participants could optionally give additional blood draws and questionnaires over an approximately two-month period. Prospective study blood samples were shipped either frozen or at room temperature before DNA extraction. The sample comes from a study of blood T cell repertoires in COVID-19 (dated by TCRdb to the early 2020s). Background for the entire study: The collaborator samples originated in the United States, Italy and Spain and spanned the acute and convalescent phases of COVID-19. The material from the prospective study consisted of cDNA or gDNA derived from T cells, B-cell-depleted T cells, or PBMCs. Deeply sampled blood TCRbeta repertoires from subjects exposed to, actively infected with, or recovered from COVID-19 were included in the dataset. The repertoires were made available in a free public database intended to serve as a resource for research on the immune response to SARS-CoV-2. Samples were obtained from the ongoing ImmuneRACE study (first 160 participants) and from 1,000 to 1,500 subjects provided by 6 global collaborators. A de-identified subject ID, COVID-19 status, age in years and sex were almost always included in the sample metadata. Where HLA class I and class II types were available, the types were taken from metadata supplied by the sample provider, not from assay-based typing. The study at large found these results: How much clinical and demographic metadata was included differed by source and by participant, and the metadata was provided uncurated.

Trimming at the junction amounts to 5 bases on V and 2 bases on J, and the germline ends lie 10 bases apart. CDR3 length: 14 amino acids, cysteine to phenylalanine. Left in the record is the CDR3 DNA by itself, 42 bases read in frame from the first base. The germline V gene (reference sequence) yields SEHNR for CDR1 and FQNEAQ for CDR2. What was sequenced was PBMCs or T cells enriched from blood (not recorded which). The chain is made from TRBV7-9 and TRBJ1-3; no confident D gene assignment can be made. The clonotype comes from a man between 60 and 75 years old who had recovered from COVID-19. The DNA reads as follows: TGTGCCAGCAGCCCTATATTAGCTGGAAACACCATATATTTT. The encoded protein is CASSPILAGNTIYF. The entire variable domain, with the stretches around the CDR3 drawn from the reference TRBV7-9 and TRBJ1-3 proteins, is DTGVSQNPRHKITKRGQNVTFRCDPISEHNRLYWYRQTLGQGPEFLTYFQNEAQLEKSRLLSDRFSAERPKGSFSTLEIQRTEQGDSAMYLCASSPILAGNTIYFGEGSWLTVV.